This TCR beta chain comes out of a study of blood T cell repertoires in COVID-19. Across the study: Collection of acute and convalescent COVID-19 samples took place in the United States, Italy and Spain. The cDNA or gDNA used as material had been derived from T cells, B-cell-depleted T cells, or PBMCs.

Data came from immunoSEQ multiplex PCR; TCRdb stores just in-frame clones and leaves some out. The sample shows 98,000 or so clones, over 65% of them seen only once. Sequencing was carried out using peripheral blood. The TCR comes from a woman between 40 and 50 years old with acute or convalescent COVID-19.

The CDR3 protein is CASSLTGQDYGYTF. The CDR3 DNA reads as TGTGCCAGCAGCTTAACGGGTCAGGACTATGGCTACACCTTC. The chain employs TRBV7-3 and TRBJ1-2; D remains ambiguous. This CDR3 spans 14 amino acids. Germline loops: CDR1 SGHTA, CDR2 FQGTGA. Trimming removed 0 bases from V and 3 bases from J, with 8 bases in between.